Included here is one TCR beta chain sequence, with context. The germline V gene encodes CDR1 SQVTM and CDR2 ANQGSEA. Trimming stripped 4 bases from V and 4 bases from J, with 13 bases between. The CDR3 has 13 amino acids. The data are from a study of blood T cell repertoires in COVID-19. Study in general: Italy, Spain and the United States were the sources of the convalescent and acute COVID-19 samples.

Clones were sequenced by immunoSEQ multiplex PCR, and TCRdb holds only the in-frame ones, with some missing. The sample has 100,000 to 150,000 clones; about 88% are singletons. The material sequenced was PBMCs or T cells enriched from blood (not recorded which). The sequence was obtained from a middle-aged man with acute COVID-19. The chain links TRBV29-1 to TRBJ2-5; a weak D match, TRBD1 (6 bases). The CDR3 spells CSVGRTEGETQYF. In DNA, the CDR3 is TGCAGCGTTGGACGGACAGAGGGAGAGACCCAGTACTTC.